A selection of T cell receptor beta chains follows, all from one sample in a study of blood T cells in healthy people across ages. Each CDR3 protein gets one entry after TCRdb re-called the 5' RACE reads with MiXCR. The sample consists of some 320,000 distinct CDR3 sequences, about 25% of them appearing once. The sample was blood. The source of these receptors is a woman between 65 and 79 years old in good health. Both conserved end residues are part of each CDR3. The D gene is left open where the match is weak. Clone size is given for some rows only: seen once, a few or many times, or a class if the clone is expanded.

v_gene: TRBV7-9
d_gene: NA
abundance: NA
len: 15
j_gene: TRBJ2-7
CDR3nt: TGTGCCAGCAGCCTGATCGGGGATCGTTTTGACGAGCAGTACTTC
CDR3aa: CASSLIGDRFDEQYF

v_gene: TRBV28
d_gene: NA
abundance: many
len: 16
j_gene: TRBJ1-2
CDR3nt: TGTGCCAGCAGTGCCGGGACCAACTTCGGGAACTATGGCTACACCTTC
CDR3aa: CASSAGTNFGNYGYTF

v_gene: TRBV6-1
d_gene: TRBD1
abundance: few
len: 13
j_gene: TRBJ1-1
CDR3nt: TGTGCCGGAGCGGGACAGCCGAACACTGAAGCTTTCTTT
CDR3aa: CAGAGQPNTEAFF

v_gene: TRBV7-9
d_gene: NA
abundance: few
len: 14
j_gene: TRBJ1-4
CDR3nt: TGTGCCAGTTGCGCTGTCGGATCTAATGAAAAACTGTTTTTT
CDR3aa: CASCAVGSNEKLFF

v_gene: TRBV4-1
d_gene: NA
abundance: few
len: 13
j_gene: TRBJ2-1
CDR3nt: TGCGCCAGCAGCCAAGCGAGTCGTGATGAGCAGTTCTTC
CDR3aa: CASSQASRDEQFF

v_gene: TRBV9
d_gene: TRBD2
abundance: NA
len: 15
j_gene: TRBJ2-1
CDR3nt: TGTGCCAGCACCAGGACTAGTTTCACGGAGGGTGAGCAGTTCTTC
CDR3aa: CASTRTSFTEGEQFF

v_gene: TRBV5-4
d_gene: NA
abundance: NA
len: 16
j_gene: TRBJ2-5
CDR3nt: TGTGCCAGCAGCTCCCGGGACAAGGGGCTCCAAGAGACCCAGTACTTC
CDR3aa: CASSSRDKGLQETQYF

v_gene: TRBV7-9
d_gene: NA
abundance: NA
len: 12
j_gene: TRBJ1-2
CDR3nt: TGTGCCAGCAGCTTACTCGGTATGGGCTACACCTTC
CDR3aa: CASSLLGMGYTF

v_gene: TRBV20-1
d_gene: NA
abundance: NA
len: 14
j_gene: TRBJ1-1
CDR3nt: TGCAGTGCTAGAGATCTGGACACGAACACTGAAGCTTTCTTT
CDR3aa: CSARDLDTNTEAFF

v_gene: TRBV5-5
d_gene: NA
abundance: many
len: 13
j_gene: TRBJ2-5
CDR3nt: TGTGCCAGCAGCATCGACGCTTTGGAGACCCAGTACTTC
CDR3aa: CASSIDALETQYF

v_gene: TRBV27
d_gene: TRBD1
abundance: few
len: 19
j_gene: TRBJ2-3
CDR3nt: TGTGCCAGCAGTCCCCGCCTCGGGACAGGGAGTCCTAGCACAGATACGCAGTATTTT
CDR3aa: CASSPRLGTGSPSTDTQYF

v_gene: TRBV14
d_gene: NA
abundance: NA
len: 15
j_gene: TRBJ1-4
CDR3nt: TGTGCCAGCAGGAGACAAGGGGACCAGAATGAAAAACTGTTTTTT
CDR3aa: CASRRQGDQNEKLFF

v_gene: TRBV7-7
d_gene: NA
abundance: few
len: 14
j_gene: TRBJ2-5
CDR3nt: TGTGCTAGCAGCCGGGACTGGGGGAAAGAGACCCAGTACTTC
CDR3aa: CASSRDWGKETQYF

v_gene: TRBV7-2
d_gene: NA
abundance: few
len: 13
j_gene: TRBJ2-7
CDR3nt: TGTGCCAGCAGCTTAGGCCCCGAAAGAGAGCAGTACTTC
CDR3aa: CASSLGPEREQYF

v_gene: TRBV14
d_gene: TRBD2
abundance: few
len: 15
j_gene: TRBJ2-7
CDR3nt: TGTGCCAGCAGCCGAATGACTAGCGGGAGTTACGGGCAGTACTTC
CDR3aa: CASSRMTSGSYGQYF

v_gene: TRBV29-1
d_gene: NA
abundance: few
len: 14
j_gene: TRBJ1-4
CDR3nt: TGCAGCGCAACCCAGGGACACTCTGATGAAAAACTGTTTTTT
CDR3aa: CSATQGHSDEKLFF

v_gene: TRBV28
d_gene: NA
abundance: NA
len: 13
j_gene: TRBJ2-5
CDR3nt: TGTGCCAGCAGTACTCCACAGTTCGGGACCCAGTACTTC
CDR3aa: CASSTPQFGTQYF

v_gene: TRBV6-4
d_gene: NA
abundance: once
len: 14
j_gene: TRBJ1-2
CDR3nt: TGTGCCAGCAGTCCAAGGGTTGAGTCATATGGCTACACCTTC
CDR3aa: CASSPRVESYGYTF

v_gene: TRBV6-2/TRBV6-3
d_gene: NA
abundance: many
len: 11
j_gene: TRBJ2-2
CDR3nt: TGTGCCAGCAGTTACTACGGGGAGCTGTTTTTT
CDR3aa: CASSYYGELFF

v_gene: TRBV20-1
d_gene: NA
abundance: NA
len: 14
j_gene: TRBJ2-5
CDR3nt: TGCAGTGCTAGAAACCCGGGAGTCCAAGAGACCCAGTACTTC
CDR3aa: CSARNPGVQETQYF

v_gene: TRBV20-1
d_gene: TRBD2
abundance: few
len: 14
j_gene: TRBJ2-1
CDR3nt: TGCAGTGCCGACCTTCTAGCGGGAGGTGGTGAGCAGTTCTTC
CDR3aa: CSADLLAGGGEQFF

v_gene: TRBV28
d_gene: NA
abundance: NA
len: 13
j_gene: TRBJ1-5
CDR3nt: TGTGCCAGCAGTTTAAGCCTAGATCAGCCCCAGCATTTT
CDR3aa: CASSLSLDQPQHF

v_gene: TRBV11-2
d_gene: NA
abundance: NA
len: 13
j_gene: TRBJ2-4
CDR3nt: TGTGCCAGCAGCTTAGACTTCCAGGGCATTCAGTACTTC
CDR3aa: CASSLDFQGIQYF

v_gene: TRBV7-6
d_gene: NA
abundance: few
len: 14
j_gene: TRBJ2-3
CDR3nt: TGTGCCAGCAGCTCCCCCCTAGCGTCAGATACGCAGTATTTT
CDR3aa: CASSSPLASDTQYF

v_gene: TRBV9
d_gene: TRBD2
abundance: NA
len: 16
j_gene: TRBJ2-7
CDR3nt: TGTGCCAGCAGCGCCAGGGAAGGGACTAGCTTCAACGAGCAGTACTTC
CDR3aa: CASSAREGTSFNEQYF

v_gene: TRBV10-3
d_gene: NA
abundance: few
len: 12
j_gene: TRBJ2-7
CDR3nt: TGTGCCATCAGTTCCGCAACCTACGAGCAGTACTTC
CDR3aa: CAISSATYEQYF

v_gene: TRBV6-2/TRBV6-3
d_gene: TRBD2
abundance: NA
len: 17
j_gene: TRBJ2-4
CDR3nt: TGTGCCAGCAGCCAGGCTAGTTCCGGGGGGGGAAAAAACATTCAGTACTTC
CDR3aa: CASSQASSGGGKNIQYF

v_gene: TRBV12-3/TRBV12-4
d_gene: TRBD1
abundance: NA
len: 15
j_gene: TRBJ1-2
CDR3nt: TGTGCCAGCAGCGTCTCGGGACAGCCAAACTATGGCTACACCTTC
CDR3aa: CASSVSGQPNYGYTF

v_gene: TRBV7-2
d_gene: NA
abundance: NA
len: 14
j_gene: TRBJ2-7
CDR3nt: TGTGCCAGCAGCCCAGGGAGTATCGCCTACGAGCAGTACTTC
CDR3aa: CASSPGSIAYEQYF

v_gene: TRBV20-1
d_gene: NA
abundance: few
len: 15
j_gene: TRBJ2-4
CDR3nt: TGCAGTGCCCAAGAGGTGGAACTAGCCAAAAACATTCAGTACTTC
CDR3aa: CSAQEVELAKNIQYF

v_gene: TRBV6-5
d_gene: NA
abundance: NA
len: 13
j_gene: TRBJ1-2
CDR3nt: TGTGCCAGCAGTTACGACAGCTACTATGGCTACACCTTC
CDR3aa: CASSYDSYYGYTF

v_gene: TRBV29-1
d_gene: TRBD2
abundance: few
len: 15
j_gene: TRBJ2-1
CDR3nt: TGCAGCGTTGATAATGGACTAGCGGGAGGGGGGGAGCAGTTCTTC
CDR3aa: CSVDNGLAGGGEQFF

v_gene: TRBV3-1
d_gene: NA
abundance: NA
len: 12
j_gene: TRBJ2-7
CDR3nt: TGTGCCAGCAGCCAATTCACCCGTGAGCAGTACTTC
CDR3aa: CASSQFTREQYF

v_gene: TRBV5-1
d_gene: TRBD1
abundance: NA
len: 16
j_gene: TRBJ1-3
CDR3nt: TGCGCCAGCAGCTTGATCGGGACAGGATCTGGAAACACCATATATTTT
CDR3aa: CASSLIGTGSGNTIYF

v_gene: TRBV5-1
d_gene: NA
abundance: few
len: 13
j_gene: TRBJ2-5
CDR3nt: TGCGCCAGCAGCCCGGGGGCAGAAGAGACCCAGTACTTC
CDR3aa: CASSPGAEETQYF

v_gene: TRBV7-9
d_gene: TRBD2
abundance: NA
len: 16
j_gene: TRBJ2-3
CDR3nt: TGTGCCAGCAGCTCGGGACTAGCGGCGGCCACAGATACGCAGTATTTT
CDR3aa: CASSSGLAAATDTQYF

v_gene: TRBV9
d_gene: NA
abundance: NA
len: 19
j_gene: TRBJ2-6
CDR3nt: TGTGCCAGCAGCGCTGATCCGGGACTTTTTCCCTCTGGGGCCAACGTCCTGACTTTC
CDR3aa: CASSADPGLFPSGANVLTF

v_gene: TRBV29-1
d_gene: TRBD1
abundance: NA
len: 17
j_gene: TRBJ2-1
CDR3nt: TGCAGCGTTGAAGGCCGACAGGGGGCTGGGGCGAACAATGAGCAGTTCTTC
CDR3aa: CSVEGRQGAGANNEQFF

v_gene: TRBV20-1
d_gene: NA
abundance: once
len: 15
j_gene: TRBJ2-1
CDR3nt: TGCAGTGCTAGCAGGGGATCTTTAGGGTACAATGAGCAGTTCTTC
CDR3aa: CSASRGSLGYNEQFF

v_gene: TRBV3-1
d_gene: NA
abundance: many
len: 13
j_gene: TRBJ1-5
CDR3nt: TGTGCCAGCAGTCGGACCCTTAATCAGCCCCAGCATTTT
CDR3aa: CASSRTLNQPQHF

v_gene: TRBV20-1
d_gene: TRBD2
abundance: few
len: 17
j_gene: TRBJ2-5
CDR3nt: TGCAGTGCTAGAGATCCGGCTAGCGGGAGTGCCGGTGAGACCCAGTACTTC
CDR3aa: CSARDPASGSAGETQYF

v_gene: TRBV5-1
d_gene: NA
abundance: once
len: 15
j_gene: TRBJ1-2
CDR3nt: TGCGCCAGCAGCCCCTCCGGGACAACCAATAATGGCTACACCTTC
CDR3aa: CASSPSGTTNNGYTF

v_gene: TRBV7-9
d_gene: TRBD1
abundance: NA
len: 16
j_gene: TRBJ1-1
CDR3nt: TGTGCCAGCAAGAGGGAGGGGGCGGTGTTGAACACTGAAGCTTTCTTT
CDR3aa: CASKREGAVLNTEAFF

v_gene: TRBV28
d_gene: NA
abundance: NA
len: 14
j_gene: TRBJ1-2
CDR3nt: TGTGCCAGCAGTTTACTAGACGCGGGTCGTGGCTACACCTTC
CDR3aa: CASSLLDAGRGYTF

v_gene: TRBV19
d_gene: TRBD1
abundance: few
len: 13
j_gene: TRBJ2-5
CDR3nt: TGTGCCAGTAACCAGGGGGTCCAAGAGACCCAGTACTTC
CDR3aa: CASNQGVQETQYF

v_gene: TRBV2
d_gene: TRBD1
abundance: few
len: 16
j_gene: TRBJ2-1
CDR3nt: TGTGCCAGCAGCCTGGGACAGGGGACTGTTAACGATGAGCAGTTCTTC
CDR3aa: CASSLGQGTVNDEQFF

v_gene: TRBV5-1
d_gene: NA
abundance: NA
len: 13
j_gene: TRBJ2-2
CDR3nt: TGCGCCAGCAGCTTAGATGAAATCGGGGAGCTGTTTTTT
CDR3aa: CASSLDEIGELFF

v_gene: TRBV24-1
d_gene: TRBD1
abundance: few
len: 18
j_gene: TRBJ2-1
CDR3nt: TGTGCCACCAGTGATTTTTCAGGGGGTACGCCCTCCTACAATGAGCAGTTCTTC
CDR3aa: CATSDFSGGTPSYNEQFF

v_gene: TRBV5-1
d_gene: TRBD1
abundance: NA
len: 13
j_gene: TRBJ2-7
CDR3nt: TGCGCCAGCAGCTTCGCAGGGGGACACGAGCAGTACTTC
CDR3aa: CASSFAGGHEQYF

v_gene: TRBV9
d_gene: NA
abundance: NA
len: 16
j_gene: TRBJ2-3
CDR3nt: TGTGCCAGCAACCGGCCCGGGAGCGGGCGTGCAGATACGCAGTATTTT
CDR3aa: CASNRPGSGRADTQYF

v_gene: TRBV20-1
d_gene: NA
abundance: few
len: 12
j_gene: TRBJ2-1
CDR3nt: TGCAGTGCCATTCGGGCTAGCGAACCGCAGTTCTTC
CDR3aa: CSAIRASEPQFF